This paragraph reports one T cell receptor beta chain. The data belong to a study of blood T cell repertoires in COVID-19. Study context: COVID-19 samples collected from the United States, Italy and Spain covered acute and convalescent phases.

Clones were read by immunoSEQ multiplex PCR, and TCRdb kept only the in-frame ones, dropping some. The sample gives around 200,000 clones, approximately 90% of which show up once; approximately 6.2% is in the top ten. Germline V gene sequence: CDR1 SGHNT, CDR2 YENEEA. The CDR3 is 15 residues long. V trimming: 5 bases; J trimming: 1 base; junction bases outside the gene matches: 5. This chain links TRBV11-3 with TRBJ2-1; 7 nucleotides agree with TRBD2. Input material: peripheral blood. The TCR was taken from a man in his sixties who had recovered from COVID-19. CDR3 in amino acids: CASSVGGLSYNEQFF. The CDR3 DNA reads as TGTGCCAGCAGCGTGGGAGGGCTTTCCTACAATGAGCAGTTCTTC.